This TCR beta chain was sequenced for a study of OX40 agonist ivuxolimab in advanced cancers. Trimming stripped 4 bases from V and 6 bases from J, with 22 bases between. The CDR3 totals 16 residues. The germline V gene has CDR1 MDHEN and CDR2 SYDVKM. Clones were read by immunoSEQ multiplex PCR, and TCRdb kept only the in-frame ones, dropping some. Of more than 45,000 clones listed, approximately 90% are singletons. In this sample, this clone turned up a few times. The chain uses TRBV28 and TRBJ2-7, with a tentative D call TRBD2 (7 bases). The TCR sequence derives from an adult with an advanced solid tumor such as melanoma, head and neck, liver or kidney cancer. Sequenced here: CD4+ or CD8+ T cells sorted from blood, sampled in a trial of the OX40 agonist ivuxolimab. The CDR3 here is CASSSLRGGLLFEQYF. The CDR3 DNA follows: TGTGCCAGCAGTTCTCTGAGGGGGGGTCTCCTTTTCGAGCAGTACTTC.